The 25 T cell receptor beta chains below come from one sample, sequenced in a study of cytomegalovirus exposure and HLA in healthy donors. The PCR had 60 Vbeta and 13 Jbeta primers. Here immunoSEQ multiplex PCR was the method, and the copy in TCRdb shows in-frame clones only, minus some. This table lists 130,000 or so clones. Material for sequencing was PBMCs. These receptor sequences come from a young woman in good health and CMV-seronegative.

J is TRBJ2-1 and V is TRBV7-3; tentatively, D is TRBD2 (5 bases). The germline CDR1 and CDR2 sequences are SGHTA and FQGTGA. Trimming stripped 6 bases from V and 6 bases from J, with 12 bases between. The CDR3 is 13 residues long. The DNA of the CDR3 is TGTGCCAGCAGACTCACTAGAGGCAATGAGCAGTTCTTC. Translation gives CASRLTRGNEQFF. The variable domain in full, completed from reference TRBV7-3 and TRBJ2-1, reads GAGVSQTPSNKVTEKGKYVELRCDPISGHTALYWYRQSLGQGPEFLIYFQGTGAADDSGLPNDRFFAVRPEGSVSTLKIQRTERGDSAVYLCASRLTRGNEQFFGPGTRLTVL.

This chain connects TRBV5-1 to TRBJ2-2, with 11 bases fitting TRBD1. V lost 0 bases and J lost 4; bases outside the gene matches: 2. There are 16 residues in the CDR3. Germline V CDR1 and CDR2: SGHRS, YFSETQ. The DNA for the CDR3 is TGCGCCAGCAGCTTGGCCGGGACAGGGGGCACCGGGGAGCTGTTTTTT. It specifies CASSLAGTGGTGELFF.

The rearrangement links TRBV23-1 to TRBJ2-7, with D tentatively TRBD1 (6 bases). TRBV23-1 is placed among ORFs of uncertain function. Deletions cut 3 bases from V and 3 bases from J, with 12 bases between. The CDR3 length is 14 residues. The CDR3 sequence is CASSHSTGYYEQYV. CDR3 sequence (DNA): TGCGCCAGCAGTCATAGCACAGGGTACTACGAGCAGTACGTC.

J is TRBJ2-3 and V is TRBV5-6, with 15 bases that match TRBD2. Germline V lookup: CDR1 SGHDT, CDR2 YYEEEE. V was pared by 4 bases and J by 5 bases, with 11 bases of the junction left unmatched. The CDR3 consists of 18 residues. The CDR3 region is CASSLNFGLAGGVDTQYF. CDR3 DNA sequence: TGTGCCAGCAGCCTAAACTTTGGACTAGCGGGAGGGGTAGATACGCAGTATTTT.

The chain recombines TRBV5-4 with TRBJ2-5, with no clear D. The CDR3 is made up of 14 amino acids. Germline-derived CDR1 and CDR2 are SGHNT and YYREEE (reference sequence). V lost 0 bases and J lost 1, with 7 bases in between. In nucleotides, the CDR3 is TGTGCCAGCAGCTTGGTCAGCGTCCAAGAGACCCAGTACTTC. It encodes CASSLVSVQETQYF.

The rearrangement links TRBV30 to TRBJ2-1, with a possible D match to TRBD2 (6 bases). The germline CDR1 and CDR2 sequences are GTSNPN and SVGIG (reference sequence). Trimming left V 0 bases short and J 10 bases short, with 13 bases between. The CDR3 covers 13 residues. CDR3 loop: CAWSVFPGGEQFF. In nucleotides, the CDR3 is TGTGCCTGGAGTGTATTCCCCGGGGGAGAGCAGTTCTTC.

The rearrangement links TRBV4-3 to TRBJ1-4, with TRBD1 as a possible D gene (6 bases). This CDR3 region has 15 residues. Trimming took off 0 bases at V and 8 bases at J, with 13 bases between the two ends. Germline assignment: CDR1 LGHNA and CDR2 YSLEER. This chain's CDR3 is CASSQEQGFDEKLFF. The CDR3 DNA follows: TGCGCCAGCAGCCAAGAACAGGGATTCGACGAAAAACTGTTTTTT.

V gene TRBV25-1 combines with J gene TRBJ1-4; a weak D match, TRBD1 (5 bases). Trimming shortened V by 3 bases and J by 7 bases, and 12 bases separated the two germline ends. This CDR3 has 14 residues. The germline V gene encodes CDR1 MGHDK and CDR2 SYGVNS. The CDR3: CASSDWQGFEKLFF. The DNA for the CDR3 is TGTGCCAGCAGTGATTGGCAGGGTTTTGAAAAACTGTTTTTT.

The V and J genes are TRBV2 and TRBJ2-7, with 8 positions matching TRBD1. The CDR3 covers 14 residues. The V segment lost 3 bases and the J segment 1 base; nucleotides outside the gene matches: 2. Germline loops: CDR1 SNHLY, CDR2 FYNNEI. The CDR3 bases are TGTGCCAGCAGTGATGGACAGGGATCCTACGAGCAGTACGTC. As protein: CASSDGQGSYEQYV.

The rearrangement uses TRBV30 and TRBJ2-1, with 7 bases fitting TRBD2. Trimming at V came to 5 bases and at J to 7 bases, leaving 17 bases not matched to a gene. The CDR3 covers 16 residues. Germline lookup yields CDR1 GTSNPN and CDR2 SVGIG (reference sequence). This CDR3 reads CAWVFRGAGDLNEQFF. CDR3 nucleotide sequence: TGTGCCTGGGTCTTTCGTGGGGCGGGAGATTTAAATGAGCAGTTCTTC.

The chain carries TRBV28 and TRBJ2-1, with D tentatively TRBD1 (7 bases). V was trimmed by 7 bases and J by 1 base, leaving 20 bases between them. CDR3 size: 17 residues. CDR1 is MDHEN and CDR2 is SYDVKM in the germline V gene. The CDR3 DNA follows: TGTGCCAGCACCTCTGGGGGGACAGTGAGATCCTACAATGAGCAGTTCTTC. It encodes CASTSGGTVRSYNEQFF.

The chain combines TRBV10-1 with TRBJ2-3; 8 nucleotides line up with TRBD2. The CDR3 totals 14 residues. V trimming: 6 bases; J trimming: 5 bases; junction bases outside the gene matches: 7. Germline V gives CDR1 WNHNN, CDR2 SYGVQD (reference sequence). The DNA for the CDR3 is TGCGCCAGCAGGCAAGCGGGAGTAGGAGATACGCAGTATTTT. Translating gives CASRQAGVGDTQYF.

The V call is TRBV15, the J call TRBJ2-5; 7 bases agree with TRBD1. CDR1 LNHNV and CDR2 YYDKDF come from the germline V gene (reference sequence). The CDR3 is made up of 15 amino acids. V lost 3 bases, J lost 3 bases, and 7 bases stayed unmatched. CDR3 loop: CATSRGQNTKETQYF. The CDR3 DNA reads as TGTGCCACCAGCAGGGGACAGAATACTAAAGAGACCCAGTACTTC.

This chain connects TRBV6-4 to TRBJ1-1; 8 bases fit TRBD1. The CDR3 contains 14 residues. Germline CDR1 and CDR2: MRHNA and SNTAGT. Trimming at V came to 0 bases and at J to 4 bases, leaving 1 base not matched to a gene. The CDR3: CASSDSDRGTEAFF. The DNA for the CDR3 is TGTGCCAGCAGTGACTCCGACAGGGGCACTGAAGCTTTCTTT.

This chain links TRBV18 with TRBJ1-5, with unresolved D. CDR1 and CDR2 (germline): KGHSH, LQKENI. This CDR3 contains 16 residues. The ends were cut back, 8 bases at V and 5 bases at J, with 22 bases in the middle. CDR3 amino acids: CASPRAGTLPHQPQHF. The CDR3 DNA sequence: TGTGCCAGCCCAAGGGCGGGTACACTACCTCATCAGCCCCAGCATTTT.

The CDR3 bases are TGTGCCAGCAGCTTAGGGCTAGCGGGAGAGGGTGAGCAGTTCTTC. Its protein product is CASSLGLAGEGEQFF. The J gene is TRBJ2-1, the V gene TRBV7-3, with 10 nucleotides matching TRBD2. The CDR3 has 15 amino acids. In germline, CDR1 is SGHTA, CDR2 FQGTGA. With 2 bases clipped from V and 9 bases from J, the junction kept 7 bases outside the gene matches.

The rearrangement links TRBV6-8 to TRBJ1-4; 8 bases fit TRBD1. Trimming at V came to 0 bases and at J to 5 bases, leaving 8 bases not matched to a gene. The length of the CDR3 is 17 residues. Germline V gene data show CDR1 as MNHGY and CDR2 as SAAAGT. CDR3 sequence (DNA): TGTGCCAGCAGTTACTCGTGGACAGGGATCGTCAATGAAAAACTGTTTTTT. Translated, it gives CASSYSWTGIVNEKLFF.

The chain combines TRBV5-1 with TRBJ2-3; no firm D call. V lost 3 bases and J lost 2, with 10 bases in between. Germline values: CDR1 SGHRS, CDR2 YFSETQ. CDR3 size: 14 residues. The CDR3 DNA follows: TGCGCCAGCAGCTCAGGATCCCTCACAGATACGCAGTATTTT. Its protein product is CASSSGSLTDTQYF.

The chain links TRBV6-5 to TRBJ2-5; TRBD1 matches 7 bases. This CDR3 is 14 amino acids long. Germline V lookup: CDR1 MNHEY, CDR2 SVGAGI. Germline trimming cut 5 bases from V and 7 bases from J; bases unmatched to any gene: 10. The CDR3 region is CASSPQGTHGTQYF. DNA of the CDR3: TGTGCCAGCAGTCCACAGGGGACCCATGGGACCCAGTACTTC.

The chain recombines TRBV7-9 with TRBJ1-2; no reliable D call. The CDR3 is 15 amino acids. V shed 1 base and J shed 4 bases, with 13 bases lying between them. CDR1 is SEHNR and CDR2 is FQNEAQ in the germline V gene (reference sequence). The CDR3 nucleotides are TGTGCCAGCAGCTTAGGATCCGCGGGCCGCTATGGCTACACCTTC. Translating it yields CASSLGSAGRYGYTF.

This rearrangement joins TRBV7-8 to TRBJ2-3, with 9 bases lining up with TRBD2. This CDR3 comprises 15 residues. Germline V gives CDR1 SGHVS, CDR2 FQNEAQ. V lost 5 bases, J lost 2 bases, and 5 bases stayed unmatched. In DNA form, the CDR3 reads TGTGCCAGCAGCGTACTAGCGGGCTACACAGATACGCAGTATTTT. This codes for CASSVLAGYTDTQYF.

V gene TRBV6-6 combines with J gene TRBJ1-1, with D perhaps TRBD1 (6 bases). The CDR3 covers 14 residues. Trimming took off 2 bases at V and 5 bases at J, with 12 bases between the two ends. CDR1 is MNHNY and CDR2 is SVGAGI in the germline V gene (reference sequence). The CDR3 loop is CASSYVQGGTEAFF. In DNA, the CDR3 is TGTGCCAGCAGTTACGTACAGGGTGGGACTGAAGCTTTCTTT.

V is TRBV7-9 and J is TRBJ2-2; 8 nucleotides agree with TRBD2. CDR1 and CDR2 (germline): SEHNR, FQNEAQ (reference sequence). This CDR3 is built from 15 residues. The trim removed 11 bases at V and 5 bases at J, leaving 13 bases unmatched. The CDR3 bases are TGTGCCGCCCAAGCGGGAGAATGGGGAACCGGGGAGCTGTTTTTT. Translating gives CAAQAGEWGTGELFF.

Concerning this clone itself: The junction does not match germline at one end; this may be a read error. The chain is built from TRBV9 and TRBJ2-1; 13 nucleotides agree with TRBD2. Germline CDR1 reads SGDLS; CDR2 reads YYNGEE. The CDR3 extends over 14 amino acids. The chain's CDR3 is CASSTSGRAHEQLF. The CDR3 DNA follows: TGTGCCAGCAGTACTAGCGGGAGGGCGCATGAGCAGCTCTTC.

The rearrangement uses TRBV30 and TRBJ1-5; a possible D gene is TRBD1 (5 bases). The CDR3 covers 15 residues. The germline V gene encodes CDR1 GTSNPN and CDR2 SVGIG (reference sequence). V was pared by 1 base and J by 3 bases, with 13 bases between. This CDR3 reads CAWSGDRIYNQPQHF. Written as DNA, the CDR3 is TGTGCCTGGAGTGGAGACAGAATCTACAATCAGCCCCAGCATTTT.